Listed below are T cell receptor beta chains from one sample, sequenced in a study of blood T cell repertoires in COVID-19. The repertoire was sequenced with immunoSEQ multiplex PCR; TCRdb's copy has only in-frame clones and lacks some. The profile shows about 370,000 clones, more than 70% of them singletons. The sequencing input was peripheral blood. The source of these receptors is a woman younger than 45 with COVID-19, enrolled during active disease. CDR3s include the opening cysteine and the closing phenylalanine or tryptophan. A D gene is named only where the DNA matches it firmly. Some rows have no size entry. The others give once, few or many, or a class for an expanded clone.

CDR3 protein: CASSYSRDSNYGYTF; CDR3 DNA: TGTGCCAGCAGTTACTCGCGAGATTCTAACTATGGCTACACCTTC; D gene: .; V gene: TRBV6-5; clone size: .; J gene: TRBJ1-2
CDR3 protein: CASSGTGPGELFF; CDR3 DNA: TGTGCCAGCAGTGGGACAGGTCCCGGGGAGCTGTTTTTT; D gene: TRBD1; V gene: TRBV25-1; clone size: .; J gene: TRBJ2-2
CDR3 protein: CASSLLTAGELFF; CDR3 DNA: TGTGCCAGCAGCTTATTAACAGCCGGGGAGCTGTTTTTT; D gene: .; V gene: TRBV7-9; clone size: once; J gene: TRBJ2-2
CDR3 protein: CASSPKGGRTETQYF; CDR3 DNA: TGTGCCAGCAGCCCTAAGGGGGGGCGAACGGAGACCCAGTACTTC; D gene: .; V gene: TRBV7-9; clone size: few; J gene: TRBJ2-5
CDR3 protein: CASGNWGDYGYTF; CDR3 DNA: TGTGCCAGCGGCAATTGGGGCGACTATGGCTACACCTTC; D gene: .; V gene: TRBV7-9; clone size: .; J gene: TRBJ1-2
CDR3 protein: CASSRTGLNALTEAFF; CDR3 DNA: TGTGCCAGCAGCCGTACAGGGCTAAACGCCCTGACTGAAGCTTTCTTT; D gene: .; V gene: TRBV7-9; clone size: .; J gene: TRBJ1-1
CDR3 protein: CASSVEGDTEAFF; CDR3 DNA: TGTGCCAGCAGTGTAGAAGGGGACACTGAAGCTTTCTTT; D gene: .; V gene: TRBV2; clone size: few; J gene: TRBJ1-1
CDR3 protein: CASKKDIGGEKLFF; CDR3 DNA: TGCGCCAGCAAGAAGGACATCGGCGGAGAAAAACTGTTTTTT; D gene: .; V gene: TRBV5-1; clone size: many; J gene: TRBJ1-4
CDR3 protein: CASSPGQKNEKLFF; CDR3 DNA: TGTGCCAGCAGCCCGGGACAGAAGAATGAAAAACTGTTTTTT; D gene: TRBD1; V gene: TRBV7-9; clone size: .; J gene: TRBJ1-4
CDR3 protein: CASSEYRGIYNEQFF; CDR3 DNA: TGTGCCAGCAGTGAATATAGGGGGATCTACAATGAGCAGTTCTTC; D gene: .; V gene: TRBV25-1; clone size: .; J gene: TRBJ2-1
CDR3 protein: CASSSPGLAGVVGADTQYF; CDR3 DNA: TGTGCCAGCAGTTCGCCCGGACTAGCGGGAGTAGTAGGGGCAGATACGCAGTATTTT; D gene: TRBD2; V gene: TRBV28; clone size: .; J gene: TRBJ2-3
CDR3 protein: CATGTGHNTGELFF; CDR3 DNA: TGTGCCACCGGGACAGGGCATAACACCGGGGAGCTGTTTTTT; D gene: TRBD1; V gene: TRBV24-1; clone size: few; J gene: TRBJ2-2
CDR3 protein: CASRRDRGVIEQFF; CDR3 DNA: TGTGCCAGCCGGAGGGACAGGGGTGTGATTGAGCAGTTCTTC; D gene: TRBD1; V gene: TRBV2; clone size: .; J gene: TRBJ2-1
CDR3 protein: CVTSGRAGDEQYF; CDR3 DNA: TGTGTCACCTCCGGGAGGGCGGGAGACGAGCAGTACTTC; D gene: TRBD2; V gene: TRBV19; clone size: .; J gene: TRBJ2-7
CDR3 protein: CASSQDRDRVTGELFF; CDR3 DNA: TGTGCCAGCAGCCAAGATAGGGACAGGGTTACCGGGGAGCTGTTTTTT; D gene: TRBD1; V gene: TRBV3-1/TRBV3-2; clone size: .; J gene: TRBJ2-2
CDR3 protein: CASSQLAGINEQFF; CDR3 DNA: TGTGCCAGCAGTCAGCTAGCGGGAATCAATGAGCAGTTCTTC; D gene: TRBD2; V gene: TRBV28; clone size: .; J gene: TRBJ2-1
CDR3 protein: CASSWAGVSGNTIYF; CDR3 DNA: TGTGCCAGCAGTTGGGCCGGGGTCTCTGGAAACACCATATATTTT; D gene: .; V gene: TRBV6-2/TRBV6-3; clone size: few; J gene: TRBJ1-3
CDR3 protein: CASSYSTEKLFF; CDR3 DNA: TGTGCCAGCAGTTACTCGACAGAAAAACTGTTTTTT; D gene: .; V gene: TRBV6-6; clone size: .; J gene: TRBJ1-4
CDR3 protein: CASSEGTVRQGETQYF; CDR3 DNA: TGTGCCAGCAGTGAAGGCACTGTACGACAGGGGGAGACCCAGTACTTC; D gene: TRBD1; V gene: TRBV6-1; clone size: .; J gene: TRBJ2-5
CDR3 protein: CASSEQGARQPQHF; CDR3 DNA: TGTGCCAGCAGTGAACAGGGGGCACGACAGCCCCAGCATTTT; D gene: TRBD1; V gene: TRBV2; clone size: .; J gene: TRBJ1-5
CDR3 protein: CASSVGLAGDNEQFF; CDR3 DNA: TGCGCCAGCAGCGTGGGACTAGCGGGGGACAATGAGCAGTTCTTC; D gene: TRBD2; V gene: TRBV10-1; clone size: once; J gene: TRBJ2-1
CDR3 protein: CASSLEGGVREQYF; CDR3 DNA: TGTGCCAGCAGCTTAGAAGGGGGCGTCCGCGAGCAGTACTTC; D gene: TRBD1; V gene: TRBV7-9; clone size: .; J gene: TRBJ2-7
CDR3 protein: CASSQAGTSGYTGELFF; CDR3 DNA: TGCGCCAGCAGCCAAGCCGGGACTAGCGGGTACACCGGGGAGCTGTTTTTT; D gene: TRBD2; V gene: TRBV4-1; clone size: .; J gene: TRBJ2-2
CDR3 protein: CASSVDRRAEAFF; CDR3 DNA: TGTGCCAGCAGTGTGGACAGGAGGGCTGAAGCTTTCTTT; D gene: TRBD1; V gene: TRBV2; clone size: once; J gene: TRBJ1-1
CDR3 protein: CASSAQKNGSPLHF; CDR3 DNA: TGTGCCAGCAGCGCGCAAAAAAACGGTTCACCCCTCCACTTT; D gene: .; V gene: TRBV7-8; clone size: .; J gene: TRBJ1-6
CDR3 protein: CASSLWRPYNSPLHF; CDR3 DNA: TGTGCCAGCAGTTTATGGAGGCCCTATAATTCACCCCTCCACTTT; D gene: .; V gene: TRBV2; clone size: .; J gene: TRBJ1-6
CDR3 protein: CASSKGGISGSQPDTQYF; CDR3 DNA: TGTGCCAGCAGCAAAGGGGGGATTAGCGGGAGTCAGCCAGATACGCAGTATTTT; D gene: .; V gene: TRBV21-1; clone size: .; J gene: TRBJ2-3
CDR3 protein: CAISEHRGPDTQYF; CDR3 DNA: TGTGCCATCAGTGAGCACAGGGGGCCTGATACGCAGTATTTT; D gene: TRBD1; V gene: TRBV10-3; clone size: .; J gene: TRBJ2-3
CDR3 protein: CASNGQSQETQYF; CDR3 DNA: TGTGCCAGCAACGGACAGTCCCAAGAGACCCAGTACTTC; D gene: .; V gene: TRBV6-6; clone size: once; J gene: TRBJ2-5
CDR3 protein: CASSQDSGGPFGYTF; CDR3 DNA: TGTGCCAGCAGCCAAGATTCGGGAGGCCCCTTTGGCTACACCTTC; D gene: .; V gene: TRBV3-1/TRBV3-2; clone size: .; J gene: TRBJ1-2
CDR3 protein: CASSYTEGSFYNEQFF; CDR3 DNA: TGTGCCAGCAGTTACACTGAGGGCTCCTTCTACAATGAGCAGTTCTTC; D gene: .; V gene: TRBV6-5; clone size: .; J gene: TRBJ2-1
CDR3 protein: CASNSIAGVGAGELFF; CDR3 DNA: TGTGCCAGCAATTCCATAGCGGGAGTGGGCGCCGGGGAGCTGTTTTTT; D gene: TRBD2; V gene: TRBV2; clone size: .; J gene: TRBJ2-2
CDR3 protein: CASSGSPATSGYNEQFF; CDR3 DNA: TGTGCCAGCAGCGGAAGTCCCGCGACTAGCGGATACAATGAGCAGTTCTTC; D gene: TRBD2; V gene: TRBV7-3; clone size: .; J gene: TRBJ2-1
CDR3 protein: CASSYSSVSYEQYF; CDR3 DNA: TGTGCCAGCAGTTACTCTAGCGTGTCATACGAGCAGTACTTC; D gene: .; V gene: TRBV6-5; clone size: .; J gene: TRBJ2-7
CDR3 protein: CASHVSGSINEQFF; CDR3 DNA: TGTGCCAGCCACGTTAGCGGGAGCATAAATGAGCAGTTCTTC; D gene: TRBD2; V gene: TRBV6-5; clone size: .; J gene: TRBJ2-1
CDR3 protein: CASSGSTSGILYGELFF; CDR3 DNA: TGTGCCAGCTCAGGATCGACTAGCGGGATACTCTACGGGGAGCTGTTTTTT; D gene: TRBD2; V gene: TRBV18; clone size: few; J gene: TRBJ2-2
CDR3 protein: CASRSGTSGSGETQYF; CDR3 DNA: TGTGCCAGCAGGTCCGGGACTAGCGGGAGCGGGGAGACCCAGTACTTC; D gene: TRBD2; V gene: TRBV7-9; clone size: .; J gene: TRBJ2-5
CDR3 protein: CASSPPTAPETQYF; CDR3 DNA: TGTGCCAGCTCACCACCGACTGCCCCGGAGACCCAGTACTTC; D gene: .; V gene: TRBV18; clone size: .; J gene: TRBJ2-5
CDR3 protein: CASSFEGVGNTGELFF; CDR3 DNA: TGTGCCAGCAGTTTTGAGGGGGTGGGGAACACCGGGGAGCTGTTTTTT; D gene: .; V gene: TRBV27; clone size: .; J gene: TRBJ2-2
CDR3 protein: CASSLALGRAGNTIYF; CDR3 DNA: TGTGCCAGCAGCTTAGCTCTGGGGCGCGCTGGAAACACCATATATTTT; D gene: .; V gene: TRBV7-9; clone size: .; J gene: TRBJ1-3
CDR3 protein: CASSSSSGRGNEQFF; CDR3 DNA: TGCGCCAGCAGCTCCTCTAGCGGGAGAGGCAATGAGCAGTTCTTC; D gene: TRBD2; V gene: TRBV5-1; clone size: .; J gene: TRBJ2-1
CDR3 protein: CVRSAQALSYNSPLHF; CDR3 DNA: TGTGTCAGAAGCGCCCAGGCTCTCTCCTATAATTCACCCCTCCACTTT; D gene: .; V gene: TRBV7-5; clone size: .; J gene: TRBJ1-6
CDR3 protein: CASSLAGGYNEQFF; CDR3 DNA: TGTGCCAGCAGCTTAGCTGGGGGGTACAATGAGCAGTTCTTC; D gene: .; V gene: TRBV7-2; clone size: .; J gene: TRBJ2-1
CDR3 protein: CASSHRVGNQPQHF; CDR3 DNA: TGTGCCAGCAGTCACAGGGTTGGCAATCAGCCCCAGCATTTT; D gene: .; V gene: TRBV28; clone size: .; J gene: TRBJ1-5
CDR3 protein: CAIRDIGNQPQHF; CDR3 DNA: TGTGCCATCCGGGACATCGGCAATCAGCCCCAGCATTTT; D gene: .; V gene: TRBV10-3; clone size: .; J gene: TRBJ1-5
CDR3 protein: CASSLVGGGTEAFF; CDR3 DNA: TGTGCCAGCAGCTTAGTAGGGGGCGGCACTGAAGCTTTCTTT; D gene: TRBD1; V gene: TRBV7-9; clone size: .; J gene: TRBJ1-1
CDR3 protein: CASSEAGSTDTQYF; CDR3 DNA: TGCGCCAGCAGTGAAGCGGGAAGCACAGATACGCAGTATTTT; D gene: TRBD2; V gene: TRBV10-1; clone size: .; J gene: TRBJ2-3
CDR3 protein: CSGRTSGRRADTQYF; CDR3 DNA: TGCAGCGGCAGGACTAGCGGGAGGAGGGCAGATACGCAGTATTTT; D gene: TRBD2; V gene: TRBV29-1; clone size: .; J gene: TRBJ2-3
CDR3 protein: CASSPDGGSNQPQHF; CDR3 DNA: TGCGCCAGCAGCCCCGACGGGGGTAGCAATCAGCCCCAGCATTTT; D gene: .; V gene: TRBV5-1; clone size: .; J gene: TRBJ1-5
CDR3 protein: CASSLDPVHNEQFF; CDR3 DNA: TGTGCCAGCAGCTTGGATCCGGTCCACAATGAGCAGTTCTTC; D gene: .; V gene: TRBV5-5; clone size: .; J gene: TRBJ2-1
CDR3 protein: CASSQGLGGETQYF; CDR3 DNA: TGCGCCAGCAGCCAAGGCCTGGGGGGAGAGACCCAGTACTTC; D gene: .; V gene: TRBV4-1; clone size: .; J gene: TRBJ2-5
CDR3 protein: CASSARGGHLGNTEAFF; CDR3 DNA: TGTGCCAGCAGCGCCCGGGGGGGGCATTTAGGGAACACTGAAGCTTTCTTT; D gene: .; V gene: TRBV9; clone size: few; J gene: TRBJ1-1